The 10 T cell receptor beta chains below come from one sample, sequenced in a study of blood T cell repertoires in COVID-19. The protocol was immunoSEQ multiplex PCR, while the TCRdb copy is restricted to in-frame clones and leaves out a portion. The profile covers 150,000 or so clones, with around 89% appearing a single time and 15% taken by the ten largest. The sample comprised peripheral blood. The receptor set was obtained from a woman between 40 and 50 years old with acute or convalescent COVID-19.

This chain links TRBV6-5 with TRBJ1-5, with TRBD1 matching 10 bases. The V segment lost 2 bases and the J segment 7 bases; nucleotides outside the gene matches: 2. From germline, CDR1 is MNHEY and CDR2 SVGAGI. This CDR3 comprises 14 residues. The CDR3 is CASSYGTGVQPQHF. Here the CDR3 DNA reads TGTGCCAGCAGTTACGGGACAGGGGTACAGCCCCAGCATTTT.

This rearrangement joins TRBV19 to TRBJ2-1, with 9 bases aligning to TRBD1. Germline lookup yields CDR1 LNHDA and CDR2 SQIVND (reference sequence). The CDR3 spans 16 residues. The ends lost 6 bases at V and 2 bases at J; junction bases unmatched: 8. The CDR3 region has the DNA TGTGCCAGTAGACCAACAGGGGGCGCGCCCTACAATGAGCAGTTCTTC. This sequence encodes CASRPTGGAPYNEQFF.

The genes are TRBV6-5 and TRBJ2-2; D is perhaps TRBD1 (6 bases). The germline gives CDR1 MNHEY, CDR2 SVGAGI. Trimming removed 2 bases at V and 8 bases at J, with 15 bases between. The CDR3 sequence is 15 residues long. The CDR3 DNA is TGTGCCAGCAGTTACGTGACAGGAGGCAAAGGGGAGCTGTTTTTT. Amino acid sequence: CASSYVTGGKGELFF.

The chain has TRBV6-1 and TRBJ2-7; a possible D gene is TRBD2 (6 bases). CDR1 is MNHNS and CDR2 is SASEGT in the germline V gene. Trimming pared 2 bases from V and 3 bases from J, leaving 11 bases between. The CDR3 is 14 amino acids. This CDR3 reads CASSEYFGGYEQYF. DNA for the CDR3: TGTGCCAGCAGTGAATATTTCGGGGGCTACGAGCAGTACTTC.

V and J are TRBV15 and TRBJ1-4; 9 bases map to TRBD1. The CDR3 contains 17 residues. Germline-derived CDR1 and CDR2 are LNHNV and YYDKDF (reference sequence). V was pared by 1 base and J by 5 bases, with 8 bases of the junction left unmatched. CDR3 amino acids: CATSRVQGADLNEKLFF. CDR3 in DNA: TGTGCCACCAGCAGAGTACAGGGGGCGGATCTGAATGAAAAACTGTTTTTT. The full variable domain, with the rest looked up from reference TRBV15 and TRBJ1-4, is DAMVIQNPRYQVTQFGKPVTLSCSQTLNHNVMYWYQQKSSQAPKLLFHYYDKDFNNEADTPDNFQSRRPNTSFCFLDIRSPGLGDTAMYLCATSRVQGADLNEKLFFGSGTQLSVL.

The chain carries TRBV11-3 and TRBJ1-1, with D tentatively TRBD1 (5 bases). The V end lost 2 bases, the J end lost 6 bases, and 10 bases lay between the germline ends. The CDR3 sequence is 13 residues long. CDR1 SGHNT and CDR2 YENEEA come from the germline V gene. The CDR3 coding sequence is TGTGCCAGCAGCTTAATCGGGGGAGCTGAAGCTTTCTTT. Its protein is CASSLIGGAEAFF.

This chain uses TRBV11-2 with TRBJ1-5, with D possibly being TRBD1 (5 bases). Germline V lookup: CDR1 SGHAT, CDR2 FQNNGV. The CDR3 has 14 amino acids. The V gene lost 5 bases and the J gene lost 0 bases, with 8 bases spanning the gap. This CDR3 is CASSLTDSNQPQHF. CDR3 DNA sequence: TGTGCCAGCAGCCTGACAGATAGCAATCAGCCCCAGCATTTT.

The chain has TRBV6-1 and TRBJ2-3; TRBD2 matches 10 bases. Per germline, CDR1 MNHNS and CDR2 SASEGT. CDR3 length: 16 amino acids. With V trimmed by 2 bases and J by 2 bases, 4 bases remained unmatched. The CDR3 nucleotides read TGTGCCAGCAGTGAAACACTAGCGGGGCACACAGATACGCAGTATTTT. It codes for CASSETLAGHTDTQYF.

V is TRBV5-1 and J is TRBJ2-3; the match to TRBD2 covers 11 bases. This CDR3 contains 16 residues. The junction had 9 bases not matched to a gene; V was cut back by 5 bases and J by 4 bases. Germline CDR1 reads SGHRS; CDR2 reads YFSETQ. CDR3 sequence: CASSLAGGPGADTQYF. The CDR3 DNA sequence: TGCGCCAGCAGTTTAGCGGGGGGGCCCGGAGCAGATACGCAGTATTTT.

The chain joins TRBV7-9 to TRBJ2-4; TRBD1 matches at 10 bases. Germline V CDR1 and CDR2: SEHNR, FQNEAQ (reference sequence). The CDR3 covers 14 residues. Trimming at V came to 1 base and at J to 9 bases, leaving 3 bases not matched to a gene. The chain's CDR3 is CASSLVGDRGIQYF. The CDR3 DNA sequence: TGTGCCAGCAGCTTAGTGGGGGACAGGGGCATTCAGTACTTC.